This T cell receptor (beta chain) comes out of a study of tumor-infiltrating lymphocytes in glioblastoma multiforme. Overall study results and limits: Just one glioblastoma patient contributed to the TCR-mutation comparison. Clone frequencies may be distorted by unequal TCR transcripts per cell. The T cells in this sample were not sorted into functional subsets.

TCR beta libraries were built from RNA through three nested multiplex PCR rounds using modified ARM-PCR. TCRdb re-derived calls from the multiplex PCR reads in MiXCR, one entry per CDR3 protein. The table has about 32,000 distinct CDR3 sequences, 50% to 75% seen once. Regarding this clonotype: What it recognizes is unknown. One end of the junction does not line up with germline, which may come from a read error.

CDR1 is SGHRS and CDR2 is YFSETQ in the germline V gene. This CDR3 has 16 amino acids. The receptor comes from a male donor with glioblastoma. The sequenced sample was brain tumor tissue. The V and J genes are TRBV5-1 and TRBJ2-3, with D possibly TRBD2 on 5 matching bases. The CDR3 bases are TGCGCCAGCAGCCCCCTAAGTATTGGAGGCACAGATACGCTGTATTTT. This encodes CASSPLSIGGTDTLYF.